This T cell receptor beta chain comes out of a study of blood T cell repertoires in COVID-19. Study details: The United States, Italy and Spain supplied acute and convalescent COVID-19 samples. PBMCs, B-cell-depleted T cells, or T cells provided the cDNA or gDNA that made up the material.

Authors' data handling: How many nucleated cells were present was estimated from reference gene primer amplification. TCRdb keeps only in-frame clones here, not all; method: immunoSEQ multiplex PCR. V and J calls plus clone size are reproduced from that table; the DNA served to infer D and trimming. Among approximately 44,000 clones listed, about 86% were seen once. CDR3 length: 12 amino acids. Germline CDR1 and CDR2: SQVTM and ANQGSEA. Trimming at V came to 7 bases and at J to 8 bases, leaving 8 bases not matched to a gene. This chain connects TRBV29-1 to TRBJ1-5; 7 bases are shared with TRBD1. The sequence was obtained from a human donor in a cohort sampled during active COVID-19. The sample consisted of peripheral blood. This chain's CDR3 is CSASGGSEPQHF. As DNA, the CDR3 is TGCAGCGCCTCAGGGGGTTCGGAGCCCCAGCATTTT.